This record covers a single T cell receptor (beta chain). Its antigen is unidentified. In germline, CDR1 is SQVTM, CDR2 ANQGSEA. J lost 9 bases, V lost 6 bases, and 17 bases had no gene match. CDR3 length: 16 amino acids. Quantitative molecular-barcoded 5'-RACE generated the TCR beta libraries. TCRdb analysed the 5' RACE reads with MiXCR anew, one entry per CDR3 protein. In the table there are some 400,000 distinct CDR3 sequences, approximately 20% of which are singletons. The sample originates from a study of CD8 T cells in ankylosing spondylitis. General study results and limits: Clones linked to disease were reported to show significant enrichment in matched ankylosing spondylitis synovial fluid. In the blood and synovial fluid of reactive arthritis, some motif variants had been previously reported. One TCR beta motif, made up of roughly eight highly homologous variants, appeared characteristic of ankylosing spondylitis blood.

The sequencing input was blood, either unsorted or a sorted T cell fraction (not recorded which). The source of this sequence is a male donor with ankylosing spondylitis. The V and J genes are TRBV29-1 and TRBJ2-1; 10 bases are a match to TRBD2. The CDR3 protein is CSVAPRRLAGEGEQFF. The CDR3 nucleotides read TGCAGCGTCGCACCAAGGCGCCTAGCGGGAGAGGGTGAGCAGTTCTTC.